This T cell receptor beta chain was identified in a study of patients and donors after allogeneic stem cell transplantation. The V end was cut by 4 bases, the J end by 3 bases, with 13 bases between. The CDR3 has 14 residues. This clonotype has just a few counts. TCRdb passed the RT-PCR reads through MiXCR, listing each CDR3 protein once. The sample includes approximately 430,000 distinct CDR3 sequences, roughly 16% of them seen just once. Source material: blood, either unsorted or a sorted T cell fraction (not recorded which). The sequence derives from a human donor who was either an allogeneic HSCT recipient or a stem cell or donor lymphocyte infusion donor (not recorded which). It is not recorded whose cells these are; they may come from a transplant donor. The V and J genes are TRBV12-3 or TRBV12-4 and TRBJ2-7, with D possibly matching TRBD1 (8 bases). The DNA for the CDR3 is TGTGCCAGCAGTTATAACAGGGGGGGCTACGAGCAGTACTTC. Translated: CASSYNRGGYEQYF.